These 27 T cell receptor beta chains were sequenced from one sample in a study of tumor and adjacent non-tumor tissue in lung cancer (dated by TCRdb to the late 2010s). RNA was extracted from bulk unsorted tissue and checked for quality with a NanoDrop ND-1000 and an Agilent 2100. For the normal lung samples, distant non-tumor tissue was collected more than 3 cm away from the tumor edge. Library construction relied on multiplex PCR. Sequencing was performed on an Illumina HiSeq 2500. TCRbeta libraries were constructed through three rounds of nested PCR with primers (Table S4) according to protocols modified from ARM-PCR. Clones were called with MiXCR by TCRdb after fastp trimmed the public reads at Q25, and only in-frame beta chains were retained. Duplicate CDR3 protein sequences are folded into a single record with the most common DNA and genes. Present in this sample are 45,000 or so distinct CDR3 sequences, approximately 60% of which were seen just once. The biggest ten clones account for 19% of the sample.

Sequenced: distant non-tumor lung tissue. These receptors all stem from a woman in her thirties or forties with non-small cell lung cancer.

The chain is built from TRBV11-3 and TRBJ2-7; TRBD2 might be the D (6 bases). This CDR3 spans 13 amino acids. Germline V CDR1 and CDR2: SGHNT, YENEEA. V lost 7 bases and J lost 9, with 19 bases in between. The CDR3 region has the DNA TGTGCCAGCACCCTTTCGCGGGGAGGAGTGCAGTACTTC. Amino acids: CASTLSRGGVQYF. The whole variable domain, filled in from reference TRBV11-3 and TRBJ2-7, reads EAGVVQSPRYKIIEKKQPVAFWCNPISGHNTLYWYLQNLGQGPELLIRYENEEAVDDSQLPKDRFSAERLKGVDSTLKIQPAELGDSAVYLCASTLSRGGVQYFGPGTRLTVT.

Worth noting for this clonotype: An end of the junction differs from the germline gene, which may be a read error. The J gene is TRBJ2-1, the V gene TRBV4-2, with a tentative D call TRBD2 (7 bases). CDR1 is LGHNA, CDR2 YNFKEQ, per germline. The CDR3 loop spans 14 amino acids. CDR3 nucleotides: TGCGCCACCAGCCAAGGGGGGGATTACTATGAGCAGTTCTTC. This encodes CATSQGGDYYEQFF.

A word on this clonotype: Given a much more abundant clone one base away, this may be a read error. The chain recombines TRBV7-9 with TRBJ2-5; 8 bases agree with TRBD1. The germline V gene has CDR1 SEHNR and CDR2 FQNEAQ (reference sequence). The CDR3 is made up of 17 amino acids. This chain's CDR3 is CVSSRGQAFPLQETQYF. Here the CDR3 DNA reads TGTGTCAGCAGCCGGGGACAGGCCTTCCCACTTCAAGAGACCCAGTACTTC.

There are many counts of this clonotype. This chain links TRBV6-5 with TRBJ1-2; D might be TRBD1 (5 bases). V was trimmed by 5 bases and J by 4 bases, leaving 11 bases between them. CDR1 is MNHEY and CDR2 is SVGAGI in the germline V gene. The CDR3 consists of 13 residues. The CDR3 region is CASSLRDRYGYTF. CDR3 sequence (DNA): TGTGCCAGCAGTCTACGGGACCGCTATGGCTACACCTTC.

Remarks on this clonotype: Being one base from a much bigger clone, this may be a read error. The J gene is TRBJ1-5, the V gene TRBV5-5; D gene ambiguous. Per the germline V gene, CDR1 is SGHKS and CDR2 is YYEKEE (reference sequence). The length of the CDR3 is 14 residues. CDR3 in DNA: TGTGCCAGCAGCTTGCGGGCAGGAAATCAGTCCCAGCATTTT. Translation gives CASSLRAGNQSQHF.

A note on this clonotype: A much larger clone is a single base away; this may be a read error. The conserved phenylalanine or tryptophan normally closing the CDR3 is absent here, so this likely arose from a read error. The CDR3 region is CASSLRRGYEQYL. The CDR3 nucleotides read TGTGCCAGCAGTTTGAGGAGGGGGTACGAGCAGTACCTC. The chain combines TRBV28 with TRBJ2-7; perhaps D is TRBD1 or TRBD2 (6 bases each). CDR3 length equals 13 residues. Trimming removed 3 bases at V and 4 bases at J, with 10 bases between. Germline V gene sequence: CDR1 MDHEN, CDR2 SYDVKM.

In regard to this clonotype: A read error may account for a junction end that differs from germline. The rearrangement joins TRBV11-2 to TRBJ2-1, with 7 bases that match TRBD1. Germline V gene sequence: CDR1 SGHAT, CDR2 FQNNGV. This CDR3 region has 17 residues. Here the CDR3 DNA reads TGTACCAGCAGCCTCGGGATTAGCGAGGGGGCTTACAATGAGCAGTTCTTC. This encodes CTSSLGISEGAYNEQFF. The entire variable domain, with the rest obtained from reference TRBV11-2 and TRBJ2-1, is as follows: EAGVAQSPRYKIIEKRQSVAFWCNPISGHATLYWYQQILGQGPKLLIQFQNNGVVDDSQLPKDRFSAERLKGVDSTLKIQPAKLEDSAVYLCTSSLGISEGAYNEQFFGPGTRLTVL.

As to this clonotype: Given the absence of the conserved phenylalanine or tryptophan at the CDR3 end, a read error is likely. The chain has TRBV5-5 and TRBJ2-3, with D unclear. Germline-derived CDR1 and CDR2 are SGHKS and YYEKEE (reference sequence). Between the trimmed V and J ends, which lost 4 bases and 11 bases, there was a span of 11 bases. The CDR3 has 11 residues. The CDR3 spells CASSPSNMQYL. As DNA, the CDR3 is TGTGCCAGCAGCCCGTCCAATATGCAGTATTTA.

V gene TRBV6-1 combines with J gene TRBJ2-3; 11 nucleotides line up with TRBD1. CDR1 and CDR2 from the germline V gene are MNHNS and SASEGT. V trimming: 10 bases; J trimming: 7 bases; junction bases outside the gene matches: 16. There are 16 residues in the CDR3. CDR3 sequence: CATSEDRGRGTYTQYF. The CDR3 bases are TGTGCCACATCCGAGGACAGGGGGCGGGGGACATATACGCAGTATTTT.

For this clonotype: A read error is possible here, since a much larger clone lies one base away. The rearrangement joins TRBV5-1 to TRBJ1-1; D perhaps matches TRBD1 (6 bases). The V and J ends lost 7 bases and 10 bases respectively, with 17 bases between them. Germline CDR1 and CDR2: SGHRS and YFSETQ. The CDR3 consists of 12 residues. The CDR3: CASGRGQSGAFF. CDR3 in DNA: TGCGCCAGCGGCCGCGGACAGTCGGGAGCTTTCTTT.

On this clonotype: A much larger clone lies one base from this, so it may be a read error. The chain combines TRBV5-8 with TRBJ2-5; D call uncertain. Trimming took 9 bases from V and 5 from J, leaving 8 bases between them. The CDR3 totals 10 residues. Per the germline V gene, CDR1 is SGHTS and CDR2 is YDEGEE. The CDR3 region has the DNA TGTGCCAACGGGCACGAGACCCAGTACTTC. This sequence encodes CANGHETQYF.

The CDR3 protein is CTNSQDPASGYQETQYF. The CDR3 DNA reads TGCACCAACAGCCAAGATCCGGCTAGCGGATACCAAGAGACCCAGTACTTC. The chain has TRBV1 and TRBJ2-5; the D call of TRBD2 is as the table states it, not checked on the DNA. TRBV1 corresponds to a pseudogene. The CDR3 totals 17 residues.

On this clonotype itself: It may be a read error: a sequence one base away is much more abundant. The chain links TRBV20-1 to TRBJ1-4, with D unclear. Trimming shortened V by 3 bases and J by 10 bases, and 12 bases separated the two germline ends. The length of the CDR3 is 12 residues. Per germline, CDR1 DFQATT and CDR2 SNEGSKA (reference sequence). For the CDR3, the DNA is TGCAGTGCTAGCGCGGGAGGTGGAAAACTGTTTTTT. Its protein is CSASAGGGKLFF.

This clonotype showed up just a few times. The chain is built from TRBV6-5 and TRBJ2-3; D is unclear. Germline-derived CDR1 and CDR2 are MNHEY and SVGAGI. Trimming left V 0 bases short and J 2 bases short, with 9 bases between. The CDR3 extends over 15 amino acids. CDR3 sequence reads: CASSYSFMNTDTQYF. The CDR3 DNA follows: TGTGCCAGCAGTTACTCGTTTATGAACACAGATACGCAGTATTTT.

Regarding this clonotype: A much larger clone lies a single base off, so this may be a read error. V is TRBV20-1 and J is TRBJ2-3, with 12 bases identical to TRBD2. Trimming took 6 bases from V and 7 from J; bases not matched to a gene: 8. Germline values: CDR1 DFQATT, CDR2 SNEGSKA (reference sequence). This CDR3 has 14 amino acids. The CDR3 here is CSAGTGTSGYTQYF. In nucleotides, the CDR3 is TGCAGTGCGGGCACCGGGACTAGCGGGTATACGCAGTATTTT.

DNA of the CDR3: TGTGCCGGGGGCGTACTTCTGGTCAAAAACATTCAGTACTTC. The encoded protein is CAGGVLLVKNIQYF. The rearrangement uses TRBV13 and TRBJ2-4; a possible D gene is TRBD1 (6 bases). The germline V and J ends were trimmed by 11 bases and 3 bases, with 17 bases remaining between them. This CDR3 is 14 amino acids long. The germline V gene has CDR1 PRHDT and CDR2 FYEKMQ (reference sequence).

Regarding this clonotype: One junction end disagrees with the germline gene, perhaps due to a read error. The chain recombines TRBV20-1 with TRBJ2-5; 9 bases match TRBD1. The CDR3 runs to 13 residues. Germline V lookup: CDR1 DFQATT, CDR2 SNEGSKA (reference sequence). For the CDR3, the DNA is TGCAGTGCTATCACAGGGGGCACGCAGACCCAGTACTTT. It specifies CSAITGGTQTQYF.

This clonotype has only a few counts. A read error may explain this, as a much larger clone is one base away. The chain combines TRBV4-2 with TRBJ2-1; no clear D. The CDR3 consists of 15 residues. CDR1 and CDR2 (germline): LGHNA, YNFKEQ. The CDR3 DNA reads as TGTGCCAGCAACCAAGAAAGCACCCCCTACAATGAGCAGTTCTTC. It yields the protein CASNQESTPYNEQFF.

In the case of this clonotype: At one boundary the junction diverges from the germline segment, which might be a read error. V is TRBV11-3 and J is TRBJ2-1, with a possible D match to TRBD2 (7 bases). Germline-derived CDR1 and CDR2 are SGHNT and YENEEA. The CDR3 loop spans 16 amino acids. As DNA, the CDR3 is TGTGCCAGCCGTCCTGAGAGGGGGGGTATAAACAATGAGCAGCTCTTC. Translation gives CASRPERGGINNEQLF.

Of note for this clonotype: It may be a read error: a sequence one base away is much more abundant. The genes are TRBV5-1 and TRBJ2-3; tentative D call: TRBD1 (5 bases). The CDR3 totals 15 residues. The V gene lost 0 bases and the J gene lost 4 bases, with 12 bases spanning the gap. Per the germline V gene, CDR1 is SGHRS and CDR2 is YFSETQ. CDR3 DNA: TGCGCCAGCAGCTTGGTATCGTGGGGCTCAGATACGCAGTATTTT. It encodes CASSLVSWGSDTQYF.

On this clonotype: This may be a read error: a much more frequent sequence differs by one nucleotide. V is TRBV5-1 and J is TRBJ2-1; D not resolved. CDR1 and CDR2 from the germline V gene are SGHRS and YFSETQ. This CDR3 has 14 residues. V was trimmed by 0 bases and J by 4 bases, leaving 8 bases between them. The CDR3 reads CASSLAAEYNEQFF. The CDR3 nucleotides are TGCGCCAGCAGCTTGGCGGCGGAATACAATGAGCAGTTCTTC.

Points on this clonotype: The junction differs from germline at one of its ends, possibly a read error. The chain couples TRBV11-2 to TRBJ2-5; maybe TRBD2 (6 bases). The CDR3 totals 16 residues. Germline lookup yields CDR1 SGHAT and CDR2 FQNNGV. The CDR3 DNA is TGTGCCGGCAGCTTAGTTGGGCGGAGGGTCCAAGAGACCCAGTATTTC. Translating gives CAGSLVGRRVQETQYF.

A word on this clonotype: One junction end disagrees with the germline gene, perhaps due to a read error. The chain joins TRBV12-3 or TRBV12-4 to TRBJ1-6; the D is unclear. The CDR3 runs 12 residues. The CDR3 DNA sequence: TGTACCAGCGCTTCTAATAAATCACACCTCCACTTT. It specifies CTSASNKSHLHF.

Details on this clonotype: This likely comes from a read error, as the CDR3 has no conserved phenylalanine or tryptophan at its end. The limits of the CDR3 on the DNA are not certain, so only TCRdb's listed CDR3 is given. This chain links TRBV5-6 with TRBJ2-6. CDR1 and CDR2 from the germline V gene are SGHDT and YYEEEE. The CDR3 has 16 amino acids, counting both end residues. CDR3 sequence reads: CASSLVPTAGANVVTL.

This clonotype was counted ten times or more. As DNA, the CDR3 is TGCAGCGTTCAGCCACAGGGGCAGGGTAATGAAAAACTGTTTTTT. Encoded protein: CSVQPQGQGNEKLFF. The chain links TRBV29-1 to TRBJ1-4, with TRBD1 identical over 7 bases. Looked up from germline, CDR1 is SQVTM and CDR2 is ANQGSEA. V was pared by 5 bases and J by 4 bases, with 10 bases of the junction left unmatched. CDR3 size: 15 residues.

With respect to this clonotype: At one boundary the junction diverges from the germline segment, which might be a read error. The chain joins TRBV6-5 to TRBJ1-3; 7 positions match TRBD1. Germline assignment: CDR1 MNHEY and CDR2 SVGAGI. The CDR3 covers 16 residues. The CDR3 sequence is CAGSFRTGSSGNIIYF. The CDR3 DNA reads TGTGCCGGCAGTTTTCGGACAGGAAGCTCTGGAAACATCATATATTTT.

About this clonotype: It may be a read error: a sequence one base away is much more abundant. This rearrangement joins TRBV7-9 to TRBJ2-1; TRBD2 matches 11 bases. The CDR3 is 16 amino acids. Germline CDR1 SEHNR, CDR2 FQNEAQ (reference sequence). Here the CDR3 DNA reads TGTGCCAGCAACTTAACTAGCGGGAGCTCCTACAATGAGCAGTTCTTC. It codes for CASNLTSGSSYNEQFF.